The source of this T cell receptor beta chain is a study of T-cell reconstitution after alpha-beta-depleted transplantation in children. Trimming pared 1 base from V and 3 bases from J, leaving 12 bases between. Germline V gene sequence: CDR1 DFQATT, CDR2 SNEGSKA (reference sequence). The CDR3 has 15 residues. As for this clonotype: The antigen is not known.

Findings and limits, study-wide: In some patients, recipient T cells and intrathymic progenitors surviving conditioning explained high day-60 diversity. Among T cells one year after transplant, newly produced cells accounted for most counts and diversity. As was reported, about two months after transplant, alpha-beta T cells came from several hundred expanded graft clones.

Preparation of the TCRbeta library involved a method that used unique molecular identifiers. TCRdb independently ran MiXCR on the PCR reads; one entry per CDR3 protein. The data contain about 980,000 distinct CDR3 sequences, 25% to 35% of them singletons. The chain carries TRBV20-1 and TRBJ2-2; tentative D call: TRBD1 (6 bases). The receptor was derived from a boy in the first two years of life who had a stem cell transplant for SCID, so the T cells may come from the graft donor. The sample was PBMCs, mostly from graft donor cells, taken 360 days after TCRalphabeta/CD19-depleted stem cell transplant. CDR3 residues: CSARVRGNYTGELFF. The CDR3 DNA reads TGCAGTGCTAGAGTAAGGGGGAACTACACCGGGGAGCTGTTTTTT.